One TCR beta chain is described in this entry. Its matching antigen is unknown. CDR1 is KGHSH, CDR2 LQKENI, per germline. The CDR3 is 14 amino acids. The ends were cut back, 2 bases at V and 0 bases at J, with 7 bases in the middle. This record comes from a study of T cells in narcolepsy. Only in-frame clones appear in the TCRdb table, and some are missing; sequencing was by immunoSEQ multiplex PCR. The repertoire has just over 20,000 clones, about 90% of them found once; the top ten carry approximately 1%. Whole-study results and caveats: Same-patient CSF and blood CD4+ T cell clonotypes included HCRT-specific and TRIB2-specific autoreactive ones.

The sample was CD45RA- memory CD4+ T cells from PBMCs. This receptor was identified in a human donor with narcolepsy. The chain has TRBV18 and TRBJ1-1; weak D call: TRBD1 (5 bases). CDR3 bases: TGTGCCAGCTCACCAGGGGCCGTGAACACTGAAGCTTTCTTT. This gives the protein CASSPGAVNTEAFF.